This TCR beta chain appears in the sequencing data of a study of CXCR3-negative and CXCR3-positive naive CD8 T cells. With UMI labels, 5' RACE was used to prepare the TRB cDNA libraries. TCRdb reprocessed the 5' RACE reads and reports one entry per CDR3 protein, with no DNA. The sample table includes 20,000 to 25,000 distinct CDR3 sequences. This CDR3 region has 19 residues. Triplicate sorts of around 300,000 cells per CD8+ subset. Study-wide points: No difference in surface CD5 was seen between naive subsets, and TCR strength was inferred from TRB CDR3 properties. Naive subsets were similarly diverse, while memory CD8+ repertoires were much less diverse.

With regard to this clonotype: The antigen is not known.

The sequencing sample was made of memory CD8+ T cells from blood. The clonotype originates from a human donor in good health. Some clones in this sample may be carry-over from other donors' samples. The chain couples TRBV21-1 to TRBJ2-7; TCRdb indicates TRBD1, and absent DNA this call remains unverified. TRBV21-1 is a pseudogene. The CDR3 sequence: CASSNTRHSDPLSLCEQYF.